Only a few counts were recorded for the clone carrying this TCR beta chain. Its antigen remains unknown. The junction and the germline gene differ at one end; a read error may be behind it. PCR employed 60 Vbeta and 13 Jbeta primers. TCRdb's table, derived via immunoSEQ multiplex PCR, lists solely in-frame clones and lacks some. This table has some 150,000 clones, around three quarters appearing once. The CDR3 is 15 residues long. Germline V gene lookup returns CDR1 SEHNR and CDR2 FQNEAQ (reference sequence). The data are from a study of cytomegalovirus exposure and HLA in healthy donors. Study-level results: A classifier reportedly called cytomegalovirus status with high sensitivity and specificity.

Sequencing used PBMCs. The sequence derives from a middle-aged man in good health and CMV-seropositive. The chain links TRBV7-9 to TRBJ2-2; 9 bases match TRBD2. In DNA form, the CDR3 reads TGTTCCAGCAGCTTTAGCGGGAGGAACACCGGGGAGCTGTTTTTT. Protein sequence: CSSSFSGRNTGELFF.